One T cell receptor beta chain is described in this entry. Which antigen it targets is not known. No base quality values were provided; no much bigger clone lies one nucleotide off. Receptor libraries were prepared by the immunoSEQ multiplex PCR assay. RNA was extracted from all samples and reverse transcribed into cDNA, which served as template for TCR sequencing. SuperScript III was used for first-strand cDNA synthesis, primed with a 2:1 mix of oligo-dT and random hexamers. A synthetic immune receptor repertoire was used to assess amplification bias, and residual bias was removed computationally. For the original study's pipeline: Raw reads were preprocessed to remove errors, and CDR3 was defined by IMGT conventions from the conserved cysteine to phenylalanine. To get clonality, Shannon entropy was normalized by log2 of the number of productive unique TCRs and the result was subtracted from 1. CD4 or CD8 identity of scalp clones was inferred by cross-referencing scalp TCRbeta sequences with sorted blood CD4 and CD8 repertoires. As stored in TCRdb, this immuneACCESS dataset retains in-frame rearrangements with V and J assigned. A fraction of the clones does not appear; measured against another copy, unresolved V genes explain less than half of the discrepancy, and the remainder lacks a known reason. The V and J calls and clone size are taken from that table; D and trimming were inferred from the DNA. In all, the sample holds around 190,000 clones, and 64% of those were seen once. 4% to 5% of the sample goes to the ten largest clones.

The CDR3 measures 13 amino acids from cysteine to phenylalanine. Only the CDR3 portion is preserved as DNA: 39 bases, with reading frame beginning at the first base. V drops 5 bases and J drops 0 bases, leaving 7 bases in between. According to the germline V gene, CDR1 reads SGHDT and CDR2 reads YYEEEE. The time point label for this specimen denotes: more than 3 weeks on oral tofacitinib. The intended sense of this specimen's treatment or condition label: oral pan-JAK inhibitor, 5-10 mg twice daily. From alopecia areata patients, peripheral blood was collected along with lesional scalp punch biopsies. PBMCs were isolated by density centrifugation and stained for CD3, CD4 and CD8, and CD4+ and CD8+ T cells were sorted on a FACSAria. These data come from a study of CD8+ T cells in alopecia areata (dated by TCRdb to 2017 to 2018). About the full investigation: The treated patients took part in an open-label pilot trial in which moderate-to-severe alopecia areata was treated with oral tofacitinib at 5 to 10 mg twice daily. Tofacitinib was administered for 6 to 18 months, and 6 months of follow-up off drug were then conducted to assess delayed response and recurrence. The SALT score, which quantifies the percentage of affected scalp surface area, was used to measure disease severity in treated patients. High-throughput TCRbeta sequencing was used to examine T cell clonal expansion in alopecia areata in both the C3H/HeJ mouse model and human patients. Scalp tissue and sorted CD4+ and CD8+ peripheral blood T cells from patchy and totalis/universalis alopecia areata patients and from healthy controls were covered by human TCRbeta sequencing. Tofacitinib-treated patients had biopsies at baseline and at 4 and 24 weeks of treatment, with a later scalp biopsy in several patients. Clonality in the scalp was compared among normal scalp (n=4), patchy alopecia areata scalp (n=8), and alopecia totalis/universalis scalp (n=8). RNA was extracted with the PAXgene miRNA kit for fixed scalp, the miRNeasy kit for PBMCs, and the RNeasy kit for mouse skin. TCRbeta CDR3 regions were amplified by immunoSEQ multiplex PCR with 35 Vbeta forward and 13 Jbeta reverse primers.

General study outcomes and caveats: Because the treated cohort was small and had just a single nonresponder, larger studies are needed to establish links between baseline CD8+ expansion and response. Compared with normal scalp, lesional scalp had higher clonality and more expanded CD8+ clones, particularly in alopecia totalis/universalis, a pattern that suggests antigenic drive. During tofacitinib treatment, many expanded lesional clones stuck around in both scalp and blood, and this persistence may partly explain why relapse happens after treatment is stopped. Scalp clonality and the number of expanded CD8+ clones among the top 100 scalp clones were significantly decreased by tofacitinib. Shared TCR sequences between patients were less evident than in mice, which may be partly attributable to HLA diversity in the patient population. Unlike mouse skin, where gammadelta T cells dominate, normal human skin contains resident alphabeta T cells that get sequenced too, which complicates analysis of the scalp TCR repertoire.

The sequence was obtained from a human donor with alopecia areata. This specimen was CD4+ T cells sorted from blood, taken at week 4, from a patient treated with tofacitinib. The chain couples TRBV5-6 to TRBJ2-3; no D gene can be assigned with confidence. The CDR3 is CASRYPSTDTQYF. The DNA sequence follows: TGTGCCAGCAGGTATCCTAGCACAGATACGCAGTATTTT.